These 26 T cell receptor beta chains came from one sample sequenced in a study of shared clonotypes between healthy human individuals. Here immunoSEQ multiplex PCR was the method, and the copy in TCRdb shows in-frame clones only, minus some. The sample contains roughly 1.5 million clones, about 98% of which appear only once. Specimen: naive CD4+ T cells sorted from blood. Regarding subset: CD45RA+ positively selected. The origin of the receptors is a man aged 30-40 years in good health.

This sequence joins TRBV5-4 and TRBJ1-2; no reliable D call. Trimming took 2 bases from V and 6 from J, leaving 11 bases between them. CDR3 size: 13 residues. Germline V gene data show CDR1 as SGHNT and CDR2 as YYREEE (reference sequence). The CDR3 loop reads CASSLAVIDGYTF. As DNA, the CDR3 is TGTGCCAGCAGCTTAGCGGTGATCGATGGCTACACCTTC.

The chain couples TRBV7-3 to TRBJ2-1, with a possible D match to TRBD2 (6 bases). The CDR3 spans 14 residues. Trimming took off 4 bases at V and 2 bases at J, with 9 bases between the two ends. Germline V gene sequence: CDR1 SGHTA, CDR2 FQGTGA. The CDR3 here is CASSSEGAYNEQFF. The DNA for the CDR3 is TGTGCCAGCAGCTCGGAGGGAGCCTACAATGAGCAGTTCTTC.

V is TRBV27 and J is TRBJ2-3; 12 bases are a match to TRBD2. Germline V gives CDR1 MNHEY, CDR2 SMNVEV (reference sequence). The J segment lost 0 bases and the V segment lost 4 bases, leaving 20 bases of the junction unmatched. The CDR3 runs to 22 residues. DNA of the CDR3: TGTGCCAGCAGTTCAAGGTCCGGGTTTTTTGCTAGCGGGAGGGATAGCACAGATACGCAGTATTTT. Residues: CASSSRSGFFASGRDSTDTQYF.

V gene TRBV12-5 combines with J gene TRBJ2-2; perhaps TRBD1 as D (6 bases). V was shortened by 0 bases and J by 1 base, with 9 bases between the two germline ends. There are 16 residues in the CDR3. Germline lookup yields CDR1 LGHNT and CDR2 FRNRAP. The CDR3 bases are TGTGCTAGTGGTTTGGTACGGACAGAGAACACCGGGGAGCTGTTTTTT. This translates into CASGLVRTENTGELFF.

The CDR3 sequence: CASSREVAGPYNEQFF. CDR3 bases: TGTGCCAGCAGCCGAGAGGTAGCGGGACCCTACAATGAGCAGTTCTTC. The rearrangement links TRBV7-2 to TRBJ2-1, with 8 bases lining up with TRBD2. This CDR3 region has 16 residues. V dropped 5 bases and J dropped 2; count of bases not matched to a gene: 8. Germline assignment: CDR1 SGHTA and CDR2 FQGNSA.

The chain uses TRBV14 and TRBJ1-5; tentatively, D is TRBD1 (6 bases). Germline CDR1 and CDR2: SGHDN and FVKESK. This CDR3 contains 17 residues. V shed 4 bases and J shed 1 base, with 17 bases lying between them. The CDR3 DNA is TGTGCCAGCAGCCTAAAACAGGGCCGCTTGAGCAATCAGCCCCAGCATTTT. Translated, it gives CASSLKQGRLSNQPQHF.

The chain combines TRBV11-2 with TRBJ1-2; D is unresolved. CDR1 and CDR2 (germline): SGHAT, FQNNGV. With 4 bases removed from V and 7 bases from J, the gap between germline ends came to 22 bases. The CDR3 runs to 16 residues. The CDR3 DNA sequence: TGTGCCAGCAGCTCGAGACTAAAACCGACTCGGCTTGGCTACACCTTC. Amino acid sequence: CASSSRLKPTRLGYTF.

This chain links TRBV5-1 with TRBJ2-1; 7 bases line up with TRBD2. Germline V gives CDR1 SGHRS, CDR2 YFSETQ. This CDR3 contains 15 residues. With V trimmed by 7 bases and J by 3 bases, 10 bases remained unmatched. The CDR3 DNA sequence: TGCGCCAGCCTCAGCTTGGGGGGGAACTACAATGAGCAGTTCTTC. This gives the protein CASLSLGGNYNEQFF.

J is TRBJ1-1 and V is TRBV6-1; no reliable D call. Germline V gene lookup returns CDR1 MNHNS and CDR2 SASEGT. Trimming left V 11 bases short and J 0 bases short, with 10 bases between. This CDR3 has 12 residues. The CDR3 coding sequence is TGTGCCCTCCAGTCCCTGAACACTGAAGCTTTCTTT. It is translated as CALQSLNTEAFF.

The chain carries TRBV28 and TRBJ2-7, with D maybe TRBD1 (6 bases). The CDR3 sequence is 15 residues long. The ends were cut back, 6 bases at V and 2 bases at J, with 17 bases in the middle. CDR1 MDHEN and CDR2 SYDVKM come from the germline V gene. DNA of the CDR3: TGTGCCAGCAGCCAAGCAGGGGTACTAACCTACGAGCAGTACTTC. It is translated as CASSQAGVLTYEQYF.

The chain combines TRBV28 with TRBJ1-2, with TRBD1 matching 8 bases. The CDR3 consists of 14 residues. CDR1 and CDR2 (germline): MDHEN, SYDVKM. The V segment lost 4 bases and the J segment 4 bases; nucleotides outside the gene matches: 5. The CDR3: CASSSRQGTYGYTF. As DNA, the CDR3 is TGTGCCAGCAGTTCTCGACAGGGGACCTATGGCTACACCTTC.

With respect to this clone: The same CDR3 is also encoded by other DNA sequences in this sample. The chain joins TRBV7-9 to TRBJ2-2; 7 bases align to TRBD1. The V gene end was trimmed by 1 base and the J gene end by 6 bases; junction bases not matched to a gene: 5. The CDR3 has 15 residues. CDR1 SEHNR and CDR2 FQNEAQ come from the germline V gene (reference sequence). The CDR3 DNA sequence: TGTGCCAGCAGCTTAGGAGACAGGGACGCCGGGGAGCTGTTTTTT. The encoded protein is CASSLGDRDAGELFF.

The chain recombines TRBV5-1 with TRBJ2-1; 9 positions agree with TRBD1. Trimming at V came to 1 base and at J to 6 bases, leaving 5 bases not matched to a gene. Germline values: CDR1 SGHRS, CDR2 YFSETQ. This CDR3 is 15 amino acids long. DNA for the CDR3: TGCGCCAGCAGCTTGAGGGGACAGGGTTCCAATGAGCAGTTCTTC. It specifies CASSLRGQGSNEQFF.

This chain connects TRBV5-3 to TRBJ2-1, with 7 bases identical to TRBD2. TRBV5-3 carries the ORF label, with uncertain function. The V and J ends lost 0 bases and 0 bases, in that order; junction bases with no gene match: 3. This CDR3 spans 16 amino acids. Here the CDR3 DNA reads TGTGCCAGAAGCTTGGCCGGGGAGGGCTCCTACAATGAGCAGTTCTTC. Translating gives CARSLAGEGSYNEQFF.

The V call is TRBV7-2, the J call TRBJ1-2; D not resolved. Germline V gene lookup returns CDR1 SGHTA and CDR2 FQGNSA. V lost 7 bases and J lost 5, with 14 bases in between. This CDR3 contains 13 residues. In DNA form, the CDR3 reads TGTGCCAGCACCCCGGAGATGGGGTATGGCTACACCTTC. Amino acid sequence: CASTPEMGYGYTF.

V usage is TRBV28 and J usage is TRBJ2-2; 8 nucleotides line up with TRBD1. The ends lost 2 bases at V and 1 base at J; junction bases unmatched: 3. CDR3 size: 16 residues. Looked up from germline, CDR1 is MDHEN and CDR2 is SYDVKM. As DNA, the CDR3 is TGTGCCAGCAGTTTAATCGGGACAGGGAACACCGGGGAGCTGTTTTTT. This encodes CASSLIGTGNTGELFF.

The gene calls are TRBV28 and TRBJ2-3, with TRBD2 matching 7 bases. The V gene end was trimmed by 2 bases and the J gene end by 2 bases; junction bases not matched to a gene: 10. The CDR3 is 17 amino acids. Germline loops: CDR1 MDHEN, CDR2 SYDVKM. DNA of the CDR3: TGTGCCAGCAGTTTACCGGGGAGCGGGGCTAACACAGATACGCAGTATTTT. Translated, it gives CASSLPGSGANTDTQYF.

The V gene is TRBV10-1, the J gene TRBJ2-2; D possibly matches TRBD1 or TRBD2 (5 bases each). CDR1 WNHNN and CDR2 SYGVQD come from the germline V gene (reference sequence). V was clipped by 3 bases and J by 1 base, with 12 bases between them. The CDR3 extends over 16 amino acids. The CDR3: CASSDRGTKNTGELFF. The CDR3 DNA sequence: TGCGCCAGCAGTGATCGGGGCACCAAGAACACCGGGGAGCTGTTTTTT.

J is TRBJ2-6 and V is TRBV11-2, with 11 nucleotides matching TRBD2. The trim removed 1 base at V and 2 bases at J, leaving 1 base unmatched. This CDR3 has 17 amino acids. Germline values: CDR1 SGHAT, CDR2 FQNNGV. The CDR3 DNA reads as TGTGCCAGCAGCTTAGTAGCGGGAGGGACTGGGGCCAACGTCCTGACTTTC. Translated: CASSLVAGGTGANVLTF. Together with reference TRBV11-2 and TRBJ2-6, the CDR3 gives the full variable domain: EAGVAQSPRYKIIEKRQSVAFWCNPISGHATLYWYQQILGQGPKLLIQFQNNGVVDDSQLPKDRFSAERLKGVDSTLKIQPAKLEDSAVYLCASSLVAGGTGANVLTFGAGSRLTVL.

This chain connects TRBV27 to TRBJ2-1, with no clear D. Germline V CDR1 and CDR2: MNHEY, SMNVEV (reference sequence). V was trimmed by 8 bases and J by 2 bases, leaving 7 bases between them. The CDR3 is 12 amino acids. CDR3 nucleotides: TGTGCCAGCCGACGTACCTACAATGAGCAGTTCTTC. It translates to CASRRTYNEQFF.

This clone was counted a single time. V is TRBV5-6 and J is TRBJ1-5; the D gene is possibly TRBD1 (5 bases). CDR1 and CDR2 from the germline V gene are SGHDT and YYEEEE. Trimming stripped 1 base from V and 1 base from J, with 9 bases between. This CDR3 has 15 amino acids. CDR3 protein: CASSLQGRSNQPQHF. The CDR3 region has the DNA TGTGCCAGCAGCTTGCAGGGTCGAAGCAATCAGCCCCAGCATTTT.

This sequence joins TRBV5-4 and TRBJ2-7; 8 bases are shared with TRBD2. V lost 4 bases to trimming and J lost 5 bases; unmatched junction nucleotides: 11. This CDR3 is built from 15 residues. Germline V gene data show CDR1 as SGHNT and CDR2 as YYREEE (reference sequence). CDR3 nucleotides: TGTGCCAGCAGCGTGGCCGGCGGGAGGAAGGACGAGCAGTACTTC. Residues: CASSVAGGRKDEQYF.

The CDR3, as DNA: TGTGCCAGCAGCCACGGGACAAACTATGGCTACACCTTC. Translation gives CASSHGTNYGYTF. V is TRBV7-9 and J is TRBJ1-2, with a tentative D call TRBD1 (6 bases). V lost 5 bases and J 2 bases, leaving 9 bases between the germline ends. The CDR3 totals 13 residues. CDR1 and CDR2 (germline): SEHNR, FQNEAQ (reference sequence).

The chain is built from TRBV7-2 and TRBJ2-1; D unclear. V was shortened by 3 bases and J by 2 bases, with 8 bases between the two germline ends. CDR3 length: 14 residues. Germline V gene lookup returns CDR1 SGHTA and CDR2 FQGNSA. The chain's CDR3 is CASSFRLAYNEQFF. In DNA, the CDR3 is TGTGCCAGCAGCTTCCGGCTAGCCTACAATGAGCAGTTCTTC. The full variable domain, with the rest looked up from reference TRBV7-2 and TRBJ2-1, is GAGVSQSPSNKVTEKGKDVELRCDPISGHTALYWYRQSLGQGLEFLIYFQGNSAPDKSGLPSDRFSAERTGGSVSTLTIQRTQQEDSAVYLCASSFRLAYNEQFFGPGTRLTVL.

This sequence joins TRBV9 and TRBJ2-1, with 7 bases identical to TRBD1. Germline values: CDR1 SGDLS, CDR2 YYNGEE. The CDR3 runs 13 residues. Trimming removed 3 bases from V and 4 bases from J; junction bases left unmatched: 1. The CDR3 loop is CASSDRGYNEQFF. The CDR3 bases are TGTGCCAGCAGCGACAGGGGTTACAATGAGCAGTTCTTC.

CDR3 in amino acids: CASSKGVNANVLTF. DNA for the CDR3: TGTGCCAGCAGTAAAGGGGTAAACGCCAACGTCCTGACTTTC. The rearrangement joins TRBV27 to TRBJ2-6, with D maybe TRBD1 (5 bases). Trimming took 5 bases from V and 7 from J, leaving 12 bases between them. The CDR3 sequence is 14 residues long. Germline CDR1 and CDR2: MNHEY and SMNVEV (reference sequence).